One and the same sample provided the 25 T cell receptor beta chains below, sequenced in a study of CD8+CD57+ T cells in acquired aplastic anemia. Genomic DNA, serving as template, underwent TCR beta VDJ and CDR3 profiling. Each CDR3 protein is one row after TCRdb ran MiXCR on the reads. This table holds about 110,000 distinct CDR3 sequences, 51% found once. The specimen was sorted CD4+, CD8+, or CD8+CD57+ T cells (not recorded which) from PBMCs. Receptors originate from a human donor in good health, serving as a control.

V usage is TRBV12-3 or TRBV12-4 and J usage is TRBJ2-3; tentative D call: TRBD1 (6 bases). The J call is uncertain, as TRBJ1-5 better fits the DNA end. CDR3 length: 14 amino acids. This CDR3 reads CASSFGTYTDTQHF. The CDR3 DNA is TGTGCCAGCAGTTTCGGGACATACACAGATACGCAGCATTTT.

This CDR3 is CAISVTGIEAFF. The CDR3 DNA reads TGTGCCATCAGTGTAACCGGGATAGAAGCTTTCTTT. V is TRBV10-3 and J is TRBJ1-1; D gene ambiguous. CDR1 is ENHRY, CDR2 SYGVKD, per germline. V was clipped by 4 bases and J by 8 bases, with 11 bases between them. This CDR3 comprises 12 residues.

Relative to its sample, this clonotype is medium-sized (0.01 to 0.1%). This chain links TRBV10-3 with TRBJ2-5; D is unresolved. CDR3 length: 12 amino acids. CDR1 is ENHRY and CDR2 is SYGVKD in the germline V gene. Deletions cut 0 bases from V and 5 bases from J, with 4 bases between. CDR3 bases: TGTGCCATCAGTGAGTCGGAGGAGACCCAGTACTTC. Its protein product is CAISESEETQYF.

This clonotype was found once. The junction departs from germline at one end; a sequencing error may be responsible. CDR3 sequence reads: CANSLGLTGTLSNEQFF. As DNA, the CDR3 is TGTGCCAACAGCTTAGGCCTGACAGGGACTCTGAGCAATGAGCAGTTCTTC. The J gene is TRBJ2-1, the V gene TRBV11-2; possibly TRBD1 for D (7 bases). This CDR3 has 17 residues. Germline CDR1 reads SGHAT; CDR2 reads FQNNGV.

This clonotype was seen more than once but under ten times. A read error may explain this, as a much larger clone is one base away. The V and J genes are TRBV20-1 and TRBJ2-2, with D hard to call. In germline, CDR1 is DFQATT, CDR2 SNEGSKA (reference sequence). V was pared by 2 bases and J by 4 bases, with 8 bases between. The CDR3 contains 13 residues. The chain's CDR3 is CSARTPSTGELFF. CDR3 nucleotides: TGCAGTGCTAGAACCCCGAGCACCGGGGAGCTGTTTTTT.

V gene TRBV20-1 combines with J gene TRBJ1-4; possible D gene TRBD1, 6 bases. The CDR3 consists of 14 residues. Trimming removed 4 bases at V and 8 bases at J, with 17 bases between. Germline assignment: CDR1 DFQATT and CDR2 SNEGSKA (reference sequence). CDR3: CSAKSTGVWEKLFF. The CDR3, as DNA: TGCAGTGCTAAATCGACAGGCGTGTGGGAAAAACTGTTTTTT.

The CDR3 is CASSLGAGSDTQYF. The CDR3, as DNA: TGTGCCAGCAGCTTGGGGGCCGGGTCAGATACGCAGTATTTT. This chain connects TRBV5-6 to TRBJ2-3, with D unresolved. The ends were cut back, 0 bases at V and 4 bases at J, with 9 bases in the middle. The length of the CDR3 is 14 residues. Germline-derived CDR1 and CDR2 are SGHDT and YYEEEE.

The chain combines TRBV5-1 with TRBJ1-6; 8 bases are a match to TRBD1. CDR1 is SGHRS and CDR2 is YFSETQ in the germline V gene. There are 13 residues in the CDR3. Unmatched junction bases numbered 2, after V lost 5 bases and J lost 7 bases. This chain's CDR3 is CASRDRVNSPLHF. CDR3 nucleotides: TGCGCCAGCAGGGACAGGGTCAATTCACCCCTCCACTTT.

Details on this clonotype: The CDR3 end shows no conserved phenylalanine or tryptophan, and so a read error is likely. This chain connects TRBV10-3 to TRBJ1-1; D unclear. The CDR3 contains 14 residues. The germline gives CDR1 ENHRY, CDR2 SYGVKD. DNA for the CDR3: TGTGCCATCGGTGAGTCGGGCCTGAACACTGAAGCTTTCTTG. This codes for CAIGESGLNTEAFL.

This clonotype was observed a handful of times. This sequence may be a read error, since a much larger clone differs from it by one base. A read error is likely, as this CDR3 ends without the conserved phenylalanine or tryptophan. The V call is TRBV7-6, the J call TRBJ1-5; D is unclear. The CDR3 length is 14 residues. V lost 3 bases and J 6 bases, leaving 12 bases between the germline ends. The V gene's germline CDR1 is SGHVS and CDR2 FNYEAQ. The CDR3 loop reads CASSLTPGSQPQHL. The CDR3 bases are TGTGCCAGCAGCTTGACCCCCGGAAGTCAGCCCCAGCATCTT.

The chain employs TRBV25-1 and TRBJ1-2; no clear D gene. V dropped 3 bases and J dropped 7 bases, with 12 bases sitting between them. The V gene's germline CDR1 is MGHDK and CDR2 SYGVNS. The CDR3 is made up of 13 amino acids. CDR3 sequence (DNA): TGTGCCAGCAGTGAGGGCCGGTCGATTGGCTACACCTTC. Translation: CASSEGRSIGYTF.

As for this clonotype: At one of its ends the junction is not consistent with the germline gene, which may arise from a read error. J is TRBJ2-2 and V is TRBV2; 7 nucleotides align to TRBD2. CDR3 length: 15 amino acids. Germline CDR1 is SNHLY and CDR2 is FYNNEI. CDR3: CASSEREANTGEPFF. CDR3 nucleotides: TGTGCCAGCAGTGAACGGGAGGCGAACACCGGGGAGCCGTTTTTT.

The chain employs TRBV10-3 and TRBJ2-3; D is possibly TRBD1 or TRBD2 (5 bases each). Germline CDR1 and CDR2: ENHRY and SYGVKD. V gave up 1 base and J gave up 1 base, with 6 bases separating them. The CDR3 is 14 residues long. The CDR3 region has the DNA TGTGCCATCAGTGAGTTGGGGGGCACAGATACGCAGTATTTT. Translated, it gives CAISELGGTDTQYF.

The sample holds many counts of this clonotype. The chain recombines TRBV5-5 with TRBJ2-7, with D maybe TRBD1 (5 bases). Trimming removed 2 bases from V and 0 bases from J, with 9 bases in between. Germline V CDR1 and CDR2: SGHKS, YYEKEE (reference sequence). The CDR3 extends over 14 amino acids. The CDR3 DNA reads TGTGCCAGCAGCTTAATCCAGGGCTCCTACGAGCAGTACTTC. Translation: CASSLIQGSYEQYF. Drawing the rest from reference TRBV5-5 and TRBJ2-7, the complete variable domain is DAGVTQSPTHLIKTRGQQVTLRCSPISGHKSVSWYQQVLGQGPQFIFQYYEKEERGRGNFPDRFSARQFPNYSSELNVNALLLGDSALYLCASSLIQGSYEQYFGPGTRLTVT.

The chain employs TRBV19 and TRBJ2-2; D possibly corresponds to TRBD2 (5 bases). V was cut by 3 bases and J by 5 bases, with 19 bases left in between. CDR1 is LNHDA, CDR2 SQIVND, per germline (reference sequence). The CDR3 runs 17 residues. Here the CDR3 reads CASSIILGIGGTGELFF. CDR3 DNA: TGTGCCAGTAGTATTATCCTTGGAATAGGCGGGACCGGGGAGCTGTTTTTT. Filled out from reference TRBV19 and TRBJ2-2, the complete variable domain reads DGGITQSPKYLFRKEGQNVTLSCEQNLNHDAMYWYRQDPGQGLRLIYYSQIVNDFQKGDIAEGYSVSREKKESFPLTVTSAQKNPTAFYLCASSIILGIGGTGELFFGEGSRLTVL.

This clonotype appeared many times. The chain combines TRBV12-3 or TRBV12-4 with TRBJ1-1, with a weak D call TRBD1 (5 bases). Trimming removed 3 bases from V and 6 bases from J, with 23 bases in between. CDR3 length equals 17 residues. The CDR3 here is CASSFDGSLGAPPEAFF. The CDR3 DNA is TGTGCCAGCAGTTTTGACGGTTCACTCGGGGCCCCACCTGAAGCTTTCTTT.

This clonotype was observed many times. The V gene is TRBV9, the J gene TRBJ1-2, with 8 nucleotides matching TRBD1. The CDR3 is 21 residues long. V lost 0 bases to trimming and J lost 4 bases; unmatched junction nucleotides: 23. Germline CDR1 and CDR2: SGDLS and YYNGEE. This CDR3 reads CASSVVRFGCYRGGSGYGYTF. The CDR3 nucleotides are TGTGCCAGCAGCGTAGTTCGTTTCGGATGCTACAGGGGGGGTTCGGGCTATGGCTACACCTTC. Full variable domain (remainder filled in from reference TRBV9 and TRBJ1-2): DSGVTQTPKHLITATGQRVTLRCSPRSGDLSVYWYQQSLDQGLQFLIQYYNGEERAKGNILERFSAQQFPDLHSELNLSSLELGDSALYFCASSVVRFGCYRGGSGYGYTFGSGTRLTVV.

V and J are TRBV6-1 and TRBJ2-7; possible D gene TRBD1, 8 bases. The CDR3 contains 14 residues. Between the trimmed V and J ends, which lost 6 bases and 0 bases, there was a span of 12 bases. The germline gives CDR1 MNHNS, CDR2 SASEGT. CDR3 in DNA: TGTGCCAGCAGACAGGGGGGGAGCTCCTACGAGCAGTACTTC. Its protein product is CASRQGGSSYEQYF.

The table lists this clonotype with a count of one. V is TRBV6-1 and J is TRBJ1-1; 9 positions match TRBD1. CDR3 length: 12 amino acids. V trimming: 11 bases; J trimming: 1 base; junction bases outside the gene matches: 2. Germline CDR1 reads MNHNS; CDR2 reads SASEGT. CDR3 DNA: TGTGCCGAACAGGGGGCGAACACTGAAGCTTTCTTT. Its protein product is CAEQGANTEAFF.

The CDR3 here is CASSDDTGYNSPLHF. CDR3 DNA sequence: TGTGCCAGCAGTGATGACACAGGTTATAATTCACCCCTCCACTTT. The chain couples TRBV2 to TRBJ1-6, with D perhaps TRBD1 (5 bases). Germline loops: CDR1 SNHLY, CDR2 FYNNEI. The CDR3 has 15 residues. The V gene lost 3 bases and the J gene lost 4 bases, with 10 bases spanning the gap.

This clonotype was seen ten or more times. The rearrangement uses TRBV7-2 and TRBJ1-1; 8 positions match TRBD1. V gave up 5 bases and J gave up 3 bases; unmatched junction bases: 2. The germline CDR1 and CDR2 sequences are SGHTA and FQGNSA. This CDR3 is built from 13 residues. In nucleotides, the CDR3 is TGTGCCAGCAGCCACAGGGGGGACACTGAAGCTTTCTTT. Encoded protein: CASSHRGDTEAFF.

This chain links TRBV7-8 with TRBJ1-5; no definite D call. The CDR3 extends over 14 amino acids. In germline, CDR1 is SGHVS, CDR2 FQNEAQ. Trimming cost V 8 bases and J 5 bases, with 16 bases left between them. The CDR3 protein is CASSPGLTDQPQHF. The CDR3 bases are TGTGCCAGCTCTCCAGGCCTTACCGATCAGCCCCAGCATTTT.

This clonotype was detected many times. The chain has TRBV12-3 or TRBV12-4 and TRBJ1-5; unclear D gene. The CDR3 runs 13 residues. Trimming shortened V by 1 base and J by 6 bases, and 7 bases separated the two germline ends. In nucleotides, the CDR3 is TGTGCCAGCAGTTTAGGTAAGGCTCAGCCCCAGCATTTT. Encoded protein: CASSLGKAQPQHF.

The CDR3 region is CASSLTGEATEAFF. The CDR3 DNA sequence: TGTGCCAGCAGTTTGACAGGGGAGGCCACTGAAGCTTTCTTT. The chain employs TRBV12-3 or TRBV12-4 and TRBJ1-1; 8 nucleotides align to TRBD1. This CDR3 comprises 14 residues. The V and J ends lost 3 bases and 4 bases, in that order; junction bases with no gene match: 4.

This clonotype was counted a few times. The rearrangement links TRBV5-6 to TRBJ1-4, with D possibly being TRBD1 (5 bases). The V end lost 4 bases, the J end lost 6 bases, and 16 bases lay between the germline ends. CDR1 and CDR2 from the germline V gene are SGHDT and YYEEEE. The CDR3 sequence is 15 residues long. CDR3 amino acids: CASSVYRTIDEKLFF. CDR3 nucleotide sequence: TGTGCCAGCAGCGTCTACAGGACAATCGATGAAAAACTGTTTTTT.